This record looks at one T cell receptor (beta chain) sequence and its context. Its antigen has not been determined. There are no base qualities to consult, and no much larger clone falls within one base. Collaborating institutions collected whole blood in K2EDTA tubes following their own protocols. For TCRbeta analysis, collaborators shipped samples as frozen whole blood, isolated PBMCs, or DNA extracted from either of those sample types. The data are from a study of blood T cell repertoires in COVID-19 (dated by TCRdb to about 2020). With regard to the full study: Collaborator samples came from the United States, Italy and Spain and covered acute and convalescent phases of COVID-19. The dataset comprised deeply sampled blood TCRbeta repertoires from subjects exposed to, actively infected with, or recovered from COVID-19. Where available, HLA class I and class II types were taken from metadata supplied by the sample provider and were not determined by assay-based typing. A freely available public database, intended as a resource for researchers studying the immune response to SARS-CoV-2, is where the repertoires were released. Nearly every sample came with metadata listing a de-identified subject ID, COVID-19 status, age in years and sex. The material from the prospective study consisted of cDNA or gDNA derived from T cells, B-cell-depleted T cells, or PBMCs. Samples came from the ongoing ImmuneRACE study (first 160 participants) plus 1,254 subjects from 6 global collaborators.

The immunoSEQ Assay, a bias-controlled multiplex PCR, was used to amplify TCRbeta CDR3 regions from genomic DNA. From the authors' description of their analysis: Within the assay, amplification of reference gene primers was used to estimate how many nucleated cells each sample contained. To quantify the absolute abundance of each unique TCRbeta CDR3 rearrangement, sequence reads were collapsed and filtered. For each sample, productive Simpson clonality was calculated by taking the square root of Simpson's diversity index across productive rearrangements. The immuneACCESS repertoire file appears here via TCRdb, limited to in-frame rearrangements. These files lack a portion of the clones; in checked studies, under half of the deficit traces to unresolved V genes, and the cause of the others is not known. The V and J calls and clone size are taken from that table; D and trimming were inferred from the DNA. Present in this sample are 200,000 to 250,000 clones, approximately 85% of which were seen just once. The top ten clonotypes cover 4% to 4.5% of the sample.

The cysteine opens and the phenylalanine closes a CDR3 of 14 amino acids. The sequence is cut down to CDR3 DNA, 42 bases in frame from base 1. Taken from the germline V gene (reference sequence), the CDR1 and CDR2 loops are MNHEY and SMNVEV. V is pared back by 5 bases and J by 4 bases, with 9 bases lying between the germline termini. Results the study describes overall, beyond this receptor: The amount of clinical and demographic metadata varied by source and participant and was provided uncurated.

This clonotype was sampled from a man aged 45-65 years with acute or convalescent COVID-19. Source material: peripheral blood. Recombination joined TRBV27 with TRBJ2-6; tentative D gene TRBD1, with 6 bases matching. DNA sequence: TGTGCCAGCAGTCCAGGGGCAGGGGCCAACGTCCTGACTTTC. This encodes CASSPGAGANVLTF.